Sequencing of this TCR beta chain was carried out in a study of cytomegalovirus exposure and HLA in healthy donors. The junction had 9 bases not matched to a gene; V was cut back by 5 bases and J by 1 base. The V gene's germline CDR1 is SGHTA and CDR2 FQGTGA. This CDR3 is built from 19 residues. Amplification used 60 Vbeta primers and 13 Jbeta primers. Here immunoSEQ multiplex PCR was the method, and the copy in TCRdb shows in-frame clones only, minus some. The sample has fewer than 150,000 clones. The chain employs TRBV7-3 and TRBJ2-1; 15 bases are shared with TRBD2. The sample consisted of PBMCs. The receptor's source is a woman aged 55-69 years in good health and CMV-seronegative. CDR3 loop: CASSRVGLAGGQSYNEQFF. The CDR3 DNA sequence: TGTGCCAGCAGCCGCGTGGGACTAGCGGGGGGCCAGTCCTACAATGAGCAGTTCTTC.